The entry below gives a single T cell receptor (beta chain) sequence along with its context. Under the authors' procedure: Reference gene primer amplification gave nucleated cell count estimates. The assay was immunoSEQ multiplex PCR, and TCRdb's table has in-frame clones only and misses some. From that table come the V and J calls and clone size; the DNA was used to work out D and trimming. The sample holds about 200,000 clones, more than 65% seen once. The CDR3 length is 15 residues. V dropped 3 bases and J dropped 2 bases, with 11 bases sitting between them. Germline V gene lookup returns CDR1 LNHDA and CDR2 SQIVND (reference sequence). The data were obtained in a study of blood T cell repertoires in COVID-19.

V usage is TRBV19 and J usage is TRBJ1-5; TRBD1 might be the D (6 bases). The sample was peripheral blood. This clonotype was sampled from a human donor in a cohort sampled during active COVID-19. The CDR3, as DNA: TGTGCCAGTAGTATGTTGGGGGCCGGCAATCAGCCCCAGCATTTT. Residues: CASSMLGAGNQPQHF.